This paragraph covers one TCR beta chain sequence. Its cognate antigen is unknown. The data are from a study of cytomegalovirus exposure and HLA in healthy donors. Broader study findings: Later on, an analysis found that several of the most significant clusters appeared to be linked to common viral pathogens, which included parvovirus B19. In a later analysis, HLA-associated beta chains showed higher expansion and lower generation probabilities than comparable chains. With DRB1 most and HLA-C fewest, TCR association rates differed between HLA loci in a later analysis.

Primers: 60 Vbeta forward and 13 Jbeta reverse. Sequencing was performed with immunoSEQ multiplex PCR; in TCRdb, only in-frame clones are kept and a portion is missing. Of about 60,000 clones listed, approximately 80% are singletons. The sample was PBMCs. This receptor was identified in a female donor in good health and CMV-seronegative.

Written as DNA, the CDR3 is TGTGCCAGCAGCCCCCGCGGGACAGGGAATGGCTACACCTTC. It translates to CASSPRGTGNGYTF. The J gene is TRBJ1-2, the V gene TRBV7-2, with 9 positions matching TRBD1. This CDR3 is 14 amino acids long. V shed 5 bases and J 6 bases; nucleotides not matched to a gene: 7. Germline CDR1 and CDR2: SGHTA and FQGNSA.